The next 20 T cell receptor beta chains were all read from a single sample in a study of blood T cell repertoires in COVID-19. The assay was immunoSEQ multiplex PCR, and TCRdb's table has in-frame clones only and misses some. The table lists under 25,000 clones, 88% of them singletons. Sequencing was done on a sample of peripheral blood. Receptors were obtained from a human donor in a cohort sampled during active COVID-19. The donor label of this sample is uncertain.

The J gene is TRBJ2-7, the V gene TRBV12-1; the DNA was not compared with TRBD2, the D call given in the table. TRBV12-1 is given as a pseudogene. CDR3 length equals 15 residues. This CDR3 reads CASSLTSGRTYEQYF. In nucleotides, the CDR3 is TGTGCCAGCAGCCTGACTAGCGGGAGGACCTACGAGCAGTACTTC.

This rearrangement joins TRBV5-1 to TRBJ2-2; possibly TRBD2 for D (5 bases). Trimming left V 4 bases short and J 3 bases short, with 10 bases between. CDR1 and CDR2 (germline): SGHRS, YFSETQ. The CDR3 spans 14 residues. The CDR3 spells CASSNDGDTGELFF. The CDR3 DNA is TGCGCCAGCAGCAACGACGGGGACACCGGGGAGCTGTTTTTT.

The genes are TRBV5-1 and TRBJ1-5, with D hard to call. This CDR3 is built from 16 residues. Deletions cut 0 bases from V and 4 bases from J, with 14 bases between. The germline gives CDR1 SGHRS, CDR2 YFSETQ. CDR3: CASSLVLGLKNQPQHF. CDR3 DNA sequence: TGCGCCAGCAGCTTGGTGCTGGGCCTCAAGAATCAGCCCCAGCATTTT.

The rearrangement links TRBV24-1 to TRBJ2-7, with D perhaps matching TRBD1 (6 bases). V was trimmed by 5 bases and J by 6 bases, leaving 22 bases between them. The CDR3 spans 16 residues. CDR1 is KGHDR and CDR2 is SFDVKD in the germline V gene. CDR3 loop: CATSVGRGSGTGEQYF. CDR3 DNA sequence: TGTGCCACCAGTGTGGGAAGGGGGAGCGGAACGGGCGAGCAGTACTTC.

The chain uses TRBV11-3 and TRBJ2-7, with D hard to call. The CDR3 consists of 13 residues. V shed 4 bases and J shed 4 bases, with 11 bases lying between them. Germline CDR1 is SGHNT and CDR2 is YENEEA. DNA for the CDR3: TGTGCCAGCAGCTCACCGCGTCAATACGAGCAGTACTTC. This sequence encodes CASSSPRQYEQYF.

In DNA form, the CDR3 reads TGTGCCAGTAGTATATCGGGACAGAGCTATGGCTACACCTTC. Amino acid sequence: CASSISGQSYGYTF. The V call is TRBV19, the J call TRBJ1-2; the match to TRBD1 covers 7 bases. The germline gives CDR1 LNHDA, CDR2 SQIVND (reference sequence). CDR3 length equals 14 residues. J was trimmed by 4 bases and V by 2 bases; bases with no gene match: 4.

This chain uses TRBV7-2 with TRBJ1-5; D possibly corresponds to TRBD1 (6 bases). CDR1 is SGHTA and CDR2 is FQGNSA in the germline V gene. Trimming shortened V by 1 base and J by 10 bases, and 14 bases separated the two germline ends. The CDR3 is 14 residues long. In nucleotides, the CDR3 is TGTGCCAGCAGCTTAGGGGGCAGGGGTGTACCCCAGCATTTT. Residues: CASSLGGRGVPQHF.

This chain connects TRBV5-1 to TRBJ1-2, with TRBD1 identical over 10 bases. The J segment lost 5 bases and the V segment lost 3 bases, leaving 4 bases of the junction unmatched. Germline V gene data show CDR1 as SGHRS and CDR2 as YFSETQ. CDR3 length equals 14 residues. CDR3 nucleotide sequence: TGCGCCAGCAGCTGGGACAGGGGTGGATATGGCTACACCTTC. This encodes CASSWDRGGYGYTF.

The chain carries TRBV2 and TRBJ1-4; D uncertain. Trimming shortened V by 7 bases and J by 8 bases, and 17 bases separated the two germline ends. The CDR3 totals 14 residues. Per germline, CDR1 SNHLY and CDR2 FYNNEI. As DNA, the CDR3 is TGTGCCAGCAAAACGGAGCAAATCGGGGAAAAACTGTTTTTT. As protein: CASKTEQIGEKLFF.

The V gene is TRBV11-2, the J gene TRBJ1-6; D unclear. V shed 1 base and J shed 7 bases, with 5 bases lying between them. The V gene's germline CDR1 is SGHAT and CDR2 FQNNGV. The CDR3 is made up of 13 amino acids. The CDR3 DNA sequence: TGTGCCAGCAGCTTAGTAGAGAATTCACCCCTCCACTTT. Its protein product is CASSLVENSPLHF.

The gene calls are TRBV25-1 and TRBJ2-5; TRBD1 agrees at 7 bases. Per the germline V gene, CDR1 is MGHDK and CDR2 is SYGVNS. There are 13 residues in the CDR3. The trim removed 2 bases at V and 4 bases at J, leaving 1 base unmatched. In nucleotides, the CDR3 is TGTGCCAGCAGTGAACGGGACAGAGAGACCCAGTACTTC. Translated: CASSERDRETQYF.

This clone was recorded a few times. J is TRBJ2-7 and V is TRBV15; D remains ambiguous. V gave up 1 base and J gave up 5 bases, with 9 bases separating them. There are 13 residues in the CDR3. CDR1 LNHNV and CDR2 YYDKDF come from the germline V gene (reference sequence). CDR3 sequence: CATSRGVLNEQYF. In DNA, the CDR3 is TGTGCCACCAGCAGAGGAGTCCTTAACGAGCAGTACTTC.

CDR3 residues: CASSIGQITDTQYF. The CDR3 DNA follows: TGTGCCAGCAGCATCGGACAAATTACAGATACGCAGTATTTT. V is TRBV7-9 and J is TRBJ2-3; possibly TRBD1 for D (5 bases). The CDR3 covers 14 residues. The V end lost 5 bases, the J end lost 3 bases, and 12 bases lay between the germline ends. CDR1 and CDR2 (germline): SEHNR, FQNEAQ (reference sequence).

This clone was detected only a few times. Mismatch with germline at one junction end may stem from a read error. The chain is built from TRBV10-1 and TRBJ2-7, with a tentative D call TRBD1 (7 bases). From germline, CDR1 is WNHNN and CDR2 SYGVQD (reference sequence). The CDR3 consists of 14 residues. The CDR3 protein is CASSEGAGGRERNF. In DNA, the CDR3 is TGCGCCAGCAGTGAGGGGGCAGGGGGACGGGAGAGGAACTTC.

This clone has a single count. The rearrangement joins TRBV6-2 or TRBV6-3 to TRBJ2-1, with no clear D. Looked up from germline, CDR1 is MNHEY and CDR2 is SVGEGT. The V gene lost 5 bases and the J gene lost 1 base, with 18 bases spanning the gap. CDR3 length equals 17 residues. The CDR3 nucleotides are TGTGCCAGCAGTCGCCTCGGATCGCGGCGATCCTACAATGAGCAGTTCTTC. Translation: CASSRLGSRRSYNEQFF.

In DNA, the CDR3 is TGTGCCAGCAGTTACAGGGAGAGGGGAGGAAACACCATATATTTT. This codes for CASSYRERGGNTIYF. The chain is built from TRBV3-1 (or the pseudogene TRBV3-2) and TRBJ1-3; D possibly corresponds to TRBD1 (6 bases). Trimming removed 6 bases at V and 4 bases at J, with 16 bases between. This CDR3 spans 15 amino acids. Per the germline V gene, CDR1 is LGHDT and CDR2 is YNNKEL (reference sequence).

CDR3 region: CASSLMGQGGEKLFF. The CDR3 DNA sequence: TGTGCCAGCAGTTTAATGGGGCAGGGAGGTGAAAAACTGTTTTTT. The genes are TRBV28 and TRBJ1-4; D perhaps matches TRBD1 (5 bases). This CDR3 region has 15 residues. Trimming cost V 2 bases and J 7 bases, with 14 bases left between them. Per the germline V gene, CDR1 is MDHEN and CDR2 is SYDVKM.

Concerning this clone: The junction does not match germline at one end; this may be a read error. V usage is TRBV7-7 and J usage is TRBJ2-3; 13 nucleotides agree with TRBD2. The CDR3 runs 15 residues. Germline CDR1 and CDR2: SSHAT and FNYEAQ (reference sequence). CDR3 nucleotide sequence: TGTGCTAGCAGCCGACTAGCGGGAGGAGCAGATACGCAGTATTTT. Its protein product is CASSRLAGGADTQYF.

The V call is TRBV7-8, the J call TRBJ2-1; 7 bases align to TRBD2. Germline CDR1 is SGHVS and CDR2 is FQNEAQ. The CDR3 sequence is 15 residues long. V was pared by 1 base and J by 5 bases, with 5 bases of the junction left unmatched. The CDR3 DNA reads as TGTGCCAGCAGCTTAGGCGGGGGACGGAACAATGAGCAGTTCTTC. Translating it yields CASSLGGGRNNEQFF.

As concerns this clone: An end of the junction does not agree with germline; a read error may underlie this. The chain joins TRBV19 to TRBJ2-7, with TRBD2 identical over 14 bases. The CDR3 is 14 amino acids. Germline-derived CDR1 and CDR2 are LNHDA and SQIVND (reference sequence). CDR3 loop: CASSIGTSGSIANF. For the CDR3, the DNA is TGTGCCAGTAGTATCGGGACTAGCGGGAGTATTGCGAACTTC.